Listed below are T cell receptor beta chains from one sample, sequenced in a study of monozygotic twins with inflammatory bowel disease. TCRdb reprocessed the 5' RACE reads and reports one entry per CDR3 protein, with no DNA. The sample's table shows roughly 120,000 distinct CDR3 sequences. The material sequenced was blood. These TCRs come from a human donor with ulcerative colitis or Crohn's disease, or a healthy co-twin of an affected twin (not recorded which). Each CDR3 is given with its conserved first and last residue. Size is stated for part of the rows, as once, few or many counts, or as a class when the clone is expanded.

- | 14 | TRBJ1-5 | TRBV28 | CASSLLPSNQPQHF
- | 15 | TRBJ2-7 | TRBV15 | CATSRYGTALNEQYF
- | 15 | TRBJ2-7 | TRBV12-3/TRBV12-4 | CASRQSQGHLYEQYF
- | 13 | TRBJ1-2 | TRBV5-1 | CASSLVGIYGYTF
- | 14 | TRBJ2-7 | TRBV5-1 | CASSLAQPSYEQYF
- | 16 | TRBJ2-2 | TRBV20-1 | CSAPPIAGWETGELFF
- | 13 | TRBJ1-2 | TRBV7-9 | CASSSGRGDGYTF
- | 13 | TRBJ2-7 | TRBV6-1 | CASSEYIVYEQYF
- | 14 | TRBJ1-4 | TRBV20-1 | CSARGQTLNEKLFF
medium-sized | 12 | TRBJ2-5 | TRBV5-1 | CASSLEQETQYF
- | 14 | TRBJ2-3 | TRBV6-2/TRBV6-3 | CASSYPGVAHTQYF
- | 14 | TRBJ1-1 | TRBV20-1 | CSARGQGRYTEAFF